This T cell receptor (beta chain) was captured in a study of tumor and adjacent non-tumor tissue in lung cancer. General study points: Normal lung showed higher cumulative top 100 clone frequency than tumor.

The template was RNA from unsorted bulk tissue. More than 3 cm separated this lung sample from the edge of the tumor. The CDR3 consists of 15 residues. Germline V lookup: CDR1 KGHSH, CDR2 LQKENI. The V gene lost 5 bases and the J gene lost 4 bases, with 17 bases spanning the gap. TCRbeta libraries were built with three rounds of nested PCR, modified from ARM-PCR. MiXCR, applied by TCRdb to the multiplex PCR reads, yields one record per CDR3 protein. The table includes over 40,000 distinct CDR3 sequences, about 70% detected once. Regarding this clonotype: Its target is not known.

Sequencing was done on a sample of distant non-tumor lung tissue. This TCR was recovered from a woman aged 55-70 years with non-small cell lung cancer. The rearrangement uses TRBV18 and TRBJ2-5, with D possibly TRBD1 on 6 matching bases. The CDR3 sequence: CASSSVQGSSETQYF. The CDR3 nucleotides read TGTGCCAGCTCATCGGTACAGGGTTCGTCAGAGACCCAGTACTTC.